The next 17 T cell receptor beta chains were all read from a single sample in a study of identical twins. TCRdb ran MiXCR on the 5' RACE reads and lists one entry per CDR3 protein. Counted here are 700,000 to 950,000 distinct CDR3 sequences, over 9% occurring once; the ten biggest clones make up 1.5% to 2%. These data were also filed under a second study, of yellow fever vaccine responses in identical twins.

The sample consisted of PBMCs. The receptor source for this set is a woman aged 18-29 years in good health.

There are many counts of this clonotype. The CDR3 sequence is CASKGEVEQFF. CDR3 bases: TGCGCCAGCAAAGGGGAGGTTGAGCAGTTCTTC. This chain joins TRBV5-1 and TRBJ2-1; the D gene is possibly TRBD2 (6 bases). V lost 6 bases and J 9 bases, leaving 10 bases between the germline ends. This CDR3 region has 11 residues. Germline CDR1 SGHRS, CDR2 YFSETQ.

J is TRBJ2-5 and V is TRBV18; TRBD1 aligns across 8 bases. The CDR3 extends over 16 amino acids. CDR1 KGHSH and CDR2 LQKENI come from the germline V gene. Unmatched junction bases numbered 10, after V lost 3 bases and J lost 4 bases. The CDR3 is CASSPVAGGSGETQYF. As DNA, the CDR3 is TGTGCCAGCTCACCGGTGGCAGGGGGCTCGGGAGAGACCCAGTACTTC.

This clonotype was picked up many times. This sequence joins TRBV25-1 and TRBJ2-1; the D is unclear. V was pared by 4 bases and J by 3 bases, with 7 bases between. The CDR3 spans 13 residues. In germline, CDR1 is MGHDK, CDR2 SYGVNS. The CDR3 is CASSVQDYNEQFF. Written as DNA, the CDR3 is TGTGCCAGCAGTGTCCAGGACTACAATGAGCAGTTCTTC.

This clonotype was detected a few times. The chain is built from TRBV10-3 and TRBJ2-3; D may be TRBD2 (6 bases). In germline, CDR1 is ENHRY, CDR2 SYGVKD. This CDR3 is 16 amino acids long. V was trimmed by 0 bases and J by 6 bases, leaving 16 bases between them. The CDR3 sequence: CAISESNAGPPDTQYF. In nucleotides, the CDR3 is TGTGCCATCAGTGAGTCGAACGCGGGGCCTCCCGATACGCAGTATTTT.

DNA of the CDR3: TGTGCCAGCAGCCCTTGGGGGGGCACCCGGTCGGCTCCCGGGGAGCTGTTTTTT. This codes for CASSPWGGTRSAPGELFF. This rearrangement joins TRBV9 to TRBJ2-2, with D maybe TRBD2 (7 bases). The length of the CDR3 is 18 residues. From germline, CDR1 is SGDLS and CDR2 YYNGEE. The V end was cut by 4 bases, the J end by 6 bases, with 25 bases between.

The chain combines TRBV7-3 with TRBJ2-3; perhaps D is TRBD1 or TRBD2 (6 bases each). The CDR3 runs to 15 residues. Germline V gene data show CDR1 as SGHTA and CDR2 as FQGTGA. V shed 5 bases and J shed 1 base, with 13 bases lying between them. The CDR3 loop reads CASSPERGGTDTQYF. The CDR3 region has the DNA TGTGCCAGCAGCCCGGAAAGGGGGGGCACAGATACGCAGTATTTT.

The chain employs TRBV29-1 and TRBJ2-3, with TRBD2 as a possible D gene (5 bases). CDR1 and CDR2 (germline): SQVTM, ANQGSEA. The ends were cut back, 0 bases at V and 0 bases at J, with 13 bases in the middle. This CDR3 is 16 amino acids long. As DNA, the CDR3 is TGCAGCGTTGAAGATGGGGAGCGAGGTAGCACAGATACGCAGTATTTT. As protein: CSVEDGERGSTDTQYF.

This clonotype turned up a few times. This chain links TRBV5-1 with TRBJ2-3, with 10 bases that match TRBD2. The CDR3 sequence is 16 residues long. Looked up from germline, CDR1 is SGHRS and CDR2 is YFSETQ. V lost 1 base to trimming and J lost 5 bases; unmatched junction nucleotides: 7. The CDR3 DNA follows: TGCGCCAGCAGCTTGACTCCTACTAGCGGGGTAGATACGCAGTATTTT. Its translation is CASSLTPTSGVDTQYF.

This chain connects TRBV28 to TRBJ1-1; weak D call: TRBD1 (5 bases). The CDR3 has 13 amino acids. Trimming took 1 base from V and 8 from J, leaving 11 bases between them. From germline, CDR1 is MDHEN and CDR2 SYDVKM. The CDR3: CASSLSGRLEAFF. The CDR3 coding sequence is TGTGCCAGCAGTTTATCGGGGCGCCTCGAAGCTTTCTTT.

The chain employs TRBV6-1 and TRBJ2-3, with 7 bases aligning to TRBD1. Looked up from germline, CDR1 is MNHNS and CDR2 is SASEGT. V gave up 7 bases and J gave up 3 bases; unmatched junction bases: 7. The CDR3 loop spans 14 amino acids. The CDR3 sequence is CASIEGARTDTQYF. The CDR3 coding sequence is TGTGCCAGCATTGAGGGGGCGCGGACAGATACGCAGTATTTT.

This clonotype was counted many times. The gene calls are TRBV5-1 and TRBJ2-1; 10 bases line up with TRBD2. Germline V gene sequence: CDR1 SGHRS, CDR2 YFSETQ. CDR3 length: 15 amino acids. Trimming removed 4 bases from V and 9 bases from J; junction bases left unmatched: 10. The CDR3 nucleotides are TGCGCCAGCAGCGGAGCTAGCGGGAGTAGAGGTGAGCAGTTCTTC. Its translation: CASSGASGSRGEQFF.

The gene calls are TRBV9 and TRBJ2-1; the match to TRBD1 covers 7 bases. Germline V lookup: CDR1 SGDLS, CDR2 YYNGEE. The CDR3 is made up of 14 amino acids. Trimming cost V 3 bases and J 3 bases; bases outside gene matches: 3. CDR3 sequence: CASSARDSYNEQFF. The CDR3 bases are TGTGCCAGCAGCGCCCGGGACAGCTACAATGAGCAGTTCTTC.

The chain carries TRBV5-1 and TRBJ2-3, with 7 bases lining up with TRBD2. V dropped 4 bases and J dropped 2; count of bases not matched to a gene: 10. This CDR3 has 16 residues. Germline V gives CDR1 SGHRS, CDR2 YFSETQ. This CDR3 is CASSTVGTTYTDTQYF. DNA of the CDR3: TGCGCCAGCAGCACTGTGGGGACTACCTACACAGATACGCAGTATTTT.

The chain has TRBV14 and TRBJ2-2; TRBD2 might be the D (5 bases). Trimming cost V 2 bases and J 7 bases, with 11 bases left between them. Germline CDR1 reads SGHDN; CDR2 reads FVKESK. CDR3 size: 14 residues. The CDR3: CASSQSLGVGELFF. The CDR3 DNA follows: TGTGCCAGCAGCCAATCTCTGGGAGTCGGGGAGCTGTTTTTT.

V gene TRBV29-1 combines with J gene TRBJ2-7, with 7 bases that match TRBD2. J gave up 4 bases and V 3 bases, and 3 bases lay outside the gene matches. Looked up from germline, CDR1 is SQVTM and CDR2 is ANQGSEA. This CDR3 spans 12 amino acids. In DNA form, the CDR3 reads TGCAGCGTTGATTCCGGGGGGTACGAGCAGTACTTC. Encoded protein: CSVDSGGYEQYF.

In this sample, this clonotype turned up a few times. The chain has TRBV7-3 and TRBJ2-2, with D possibly matching TRBD1 (6 bases). Deletions cut 5 bases from V and 1 base from J, with 17 bases between. Germline CDR1 is SGHTA and CDR2 is FQGTGA. This CDR3 has 17 amino acids. The CDR3 spells CASSQGSRLRNTGELFF. The CDR3 DNA reads as TGTGCCAGCAGCCAGGGGTCCCGGCTAAGGAACACCGGGGAGCTGTTTTTT.

This sequence joins TRBV6-2 or TRBV6-3 and TRBJ2-7; TRBD1 agrees at 7 bases. With V trimmed by 9 bases and J by 6 bases, 8 bases remained unmatched. Germline V gene sequence: CDR1 MNHEY, CDR2 SVGEGT. The length of the CDR3 is 12 residues. CDR3 loop: CARLNRGREQYF. The DNA of the CDR3 is TGTGCCAGACTCAACAGGGGTCGCGAGCAGTACTTC.